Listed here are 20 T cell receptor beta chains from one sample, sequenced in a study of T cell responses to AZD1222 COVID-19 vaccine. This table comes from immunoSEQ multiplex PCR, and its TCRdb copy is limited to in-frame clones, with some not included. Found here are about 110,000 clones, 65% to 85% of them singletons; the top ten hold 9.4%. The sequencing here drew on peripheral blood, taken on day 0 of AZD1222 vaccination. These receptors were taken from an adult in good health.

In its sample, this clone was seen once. The DNA for the CDR3 is TGTGCCAGCAGCGTGGGACCGGGACTAGCGGCTCATAGCTCCTACGAGCAGTACTTC. Translating gives CASSVGPGLAAHSSYEQYF. V and J are TRBV7-6 and TRBJ2-7; 11 bases align to TRBD2. With V trimmed by 5 bases and J by 0 bases, 15 bases remained unmatched. Germline assignment: CDR1 SGHVS and CDR2 FNYEAQ. The CDR3 loop spans 19 amino acids.

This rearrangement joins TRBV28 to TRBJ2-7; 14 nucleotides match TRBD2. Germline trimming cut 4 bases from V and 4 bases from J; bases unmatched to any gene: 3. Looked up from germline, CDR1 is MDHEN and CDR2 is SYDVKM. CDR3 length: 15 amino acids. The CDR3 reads CASSWGLAGEYEQYF. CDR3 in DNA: TGTGCCAGCAGTTGGGGACTAGCGGGAGAATACGAGCAGTACTTC.

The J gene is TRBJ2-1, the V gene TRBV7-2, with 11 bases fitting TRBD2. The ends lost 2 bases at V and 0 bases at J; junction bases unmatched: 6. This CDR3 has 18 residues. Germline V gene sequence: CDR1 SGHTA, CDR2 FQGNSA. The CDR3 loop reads CASSLRVAGGGSYNEQFF. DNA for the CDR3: TGTGCCAGCAGCTTACGGGTAGCGGGAGGGGGCTCCTACAATGAGCAGTTCTTC.

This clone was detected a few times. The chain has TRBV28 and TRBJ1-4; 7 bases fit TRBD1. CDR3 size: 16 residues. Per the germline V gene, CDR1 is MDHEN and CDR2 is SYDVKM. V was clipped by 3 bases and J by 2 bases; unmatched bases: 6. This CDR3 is CASSLKQGITNEKLFF. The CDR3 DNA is TGTGCCAGCAGTTTGAAACAGGGGATCACTAATGAAAAACTGTTTTTT.

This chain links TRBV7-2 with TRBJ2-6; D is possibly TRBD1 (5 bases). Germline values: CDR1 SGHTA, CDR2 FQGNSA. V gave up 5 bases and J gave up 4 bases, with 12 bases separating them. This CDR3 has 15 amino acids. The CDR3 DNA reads TGTGCCAGCAGCCGGACATTTTCCGGGGCCAACGTCCTGACTTTC. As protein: CASSRTFSGANVLTF. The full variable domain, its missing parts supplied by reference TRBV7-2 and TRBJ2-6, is GAGVSQSPSNKVTEKGKDVELRCDPISGHTALYWYRQSLGQGLEFLIYFQGNSAPDKSGLPSDRFSAERTGGSVSTLTIQRTQQEDSAVYLCASSRTFSGANVLTFGAGSRLTVL.

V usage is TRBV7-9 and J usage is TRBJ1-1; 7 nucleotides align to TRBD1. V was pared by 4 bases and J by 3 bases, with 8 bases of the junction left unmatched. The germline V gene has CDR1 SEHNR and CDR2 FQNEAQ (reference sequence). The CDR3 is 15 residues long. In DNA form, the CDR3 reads TGTGCCAGCAGCTGGAGACAGGGCGGGTACACTGAAGCTTTCTTT. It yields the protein CASSWRQGGYTEAFF.

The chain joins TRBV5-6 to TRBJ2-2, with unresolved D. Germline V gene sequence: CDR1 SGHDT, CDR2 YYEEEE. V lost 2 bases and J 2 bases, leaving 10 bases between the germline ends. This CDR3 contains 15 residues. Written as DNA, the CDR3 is TGTGCCAGCAGCTTCACTCAGATAAACACCGGGGAGCTGTTTTTT. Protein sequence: CASSFTQINTGELFF.

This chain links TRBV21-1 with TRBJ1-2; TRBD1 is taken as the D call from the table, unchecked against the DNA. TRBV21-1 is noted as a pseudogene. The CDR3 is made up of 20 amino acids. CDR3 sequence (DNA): TGTGCCAGCAGCAAACGGAAGATTATAGGACAGGGGGCCGATAACTATGGCTACACCTTC. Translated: CASSKRKIIGQGADNYGYTF.

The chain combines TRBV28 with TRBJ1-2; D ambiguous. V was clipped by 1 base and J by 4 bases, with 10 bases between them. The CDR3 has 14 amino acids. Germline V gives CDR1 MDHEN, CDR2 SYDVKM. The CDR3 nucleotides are TGTGCCAGCAGTTTATTAGCCAGAGTCTATGGCTACACCTTC. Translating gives CASSLLARVYGYTF.

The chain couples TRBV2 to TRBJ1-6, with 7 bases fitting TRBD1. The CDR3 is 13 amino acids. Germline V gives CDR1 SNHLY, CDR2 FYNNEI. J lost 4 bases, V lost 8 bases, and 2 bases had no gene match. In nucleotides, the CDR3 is TGTGCCAGCCTGACAGGGTATAATTCACCCCTCCACTTT. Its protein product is CASLTGYNSPLHF.

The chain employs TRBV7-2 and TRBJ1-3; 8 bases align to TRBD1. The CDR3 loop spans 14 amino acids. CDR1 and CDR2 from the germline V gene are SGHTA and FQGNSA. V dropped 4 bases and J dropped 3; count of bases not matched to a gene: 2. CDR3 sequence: CASSSGGGGNTIYF. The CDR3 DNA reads TGTGCCAGCAGCTCAGGGGGCGGTGGAAACACCATATATTTT.

In nucleotides, the CDR3 is TGTGCCAGCAGCTTAGCACTGAGGGGACCCATAAAATACGAGCAGTACTTC. Its protein is CASSLALRGPIKYEQYF. The J gene is TRBJ2-7, the V gene TRBV7-9; either TRBD1 or TRBD2 may supply D (5 bases each). Germline loops: CDR1 SEHNR, CDR2 FQNEAQ (reference sequence). V lost 0 bases and J lost 4, with 19 bases in between. This CDR3 region has 17 residues.

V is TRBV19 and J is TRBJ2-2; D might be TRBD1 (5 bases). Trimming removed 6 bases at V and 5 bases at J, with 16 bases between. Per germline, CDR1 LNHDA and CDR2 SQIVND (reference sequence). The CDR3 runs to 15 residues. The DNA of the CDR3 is TGTGCCAGTAGGGTCGGTCTAGGGGTAACCGGGGAGCTGTTTTTT. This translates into CASRVGLGVTGELFF.

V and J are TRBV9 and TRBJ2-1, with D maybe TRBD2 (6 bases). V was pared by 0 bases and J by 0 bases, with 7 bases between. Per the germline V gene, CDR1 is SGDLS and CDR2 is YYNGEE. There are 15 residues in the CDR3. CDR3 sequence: CASSVGRGSYNEQFF. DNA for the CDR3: TGTGCCAGCAGCGTAGGGCGGGGCTCCTACAATGAGCAGTTCTTC.

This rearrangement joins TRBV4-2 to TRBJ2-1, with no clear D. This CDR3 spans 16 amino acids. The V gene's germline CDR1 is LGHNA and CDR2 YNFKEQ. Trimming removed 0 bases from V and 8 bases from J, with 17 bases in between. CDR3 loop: CASSQDFITPRDEQFF. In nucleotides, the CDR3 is TGTGCCAGCAGCCAAGATTTCATCACCCCCCGGGATGAGCAGTTCTTC.

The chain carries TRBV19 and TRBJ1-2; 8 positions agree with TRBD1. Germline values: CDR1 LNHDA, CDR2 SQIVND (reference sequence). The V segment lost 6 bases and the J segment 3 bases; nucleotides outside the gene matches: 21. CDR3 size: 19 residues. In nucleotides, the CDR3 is TGTGCCAGTAGCAGGGGGACAGGCGCCGGGAAAGGTGACTACTATGGCTACACCTTC. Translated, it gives CASSRGTGAGKGDYYGYTF.

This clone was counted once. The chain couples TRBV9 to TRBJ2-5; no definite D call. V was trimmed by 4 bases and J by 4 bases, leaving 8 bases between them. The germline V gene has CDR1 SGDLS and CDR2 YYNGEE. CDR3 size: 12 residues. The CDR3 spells CASSHPGETQYF. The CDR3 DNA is TGTGCCAGCAGCCATCCCGGAGAGACCCAGTACTTC.

CDR3 DNA sequence: TGTGCCAGCAGCTTGCAGGGGCTTAACTCTGGAAACACCATATATTTT. Translating it yields CASSLQGLNSGNTIYF. J is TRBJ1-3 and V is TRBV5-4; D is perhaps TRBD1 (6 bases). The CDR3 has 16 amino acids. Germline-derived CDR1 and CDR2 are SGHNT and YYREEE (reference sequence). Trimming left V 1 base short and J 0 bases short, with 11 bases between.

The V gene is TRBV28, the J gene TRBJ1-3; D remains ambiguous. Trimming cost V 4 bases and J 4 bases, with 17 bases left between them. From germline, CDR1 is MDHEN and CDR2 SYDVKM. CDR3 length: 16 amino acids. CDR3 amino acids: CASSSGNGIEGNTIYF. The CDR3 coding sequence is TGTGCCAGCAGTTCCGGAAATGGGATCGAAGGAAACACCATATATTTT.

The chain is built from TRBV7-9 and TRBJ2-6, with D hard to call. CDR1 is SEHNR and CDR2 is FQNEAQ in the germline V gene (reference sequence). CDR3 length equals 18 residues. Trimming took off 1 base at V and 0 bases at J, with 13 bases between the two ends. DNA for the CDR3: TGTGCCAGCAGCTTAGTGATGCCCAAGAGCTCTGGGGCCAACGTCCTGACTTTC. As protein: CASSLVMPKSSGANVLTF.